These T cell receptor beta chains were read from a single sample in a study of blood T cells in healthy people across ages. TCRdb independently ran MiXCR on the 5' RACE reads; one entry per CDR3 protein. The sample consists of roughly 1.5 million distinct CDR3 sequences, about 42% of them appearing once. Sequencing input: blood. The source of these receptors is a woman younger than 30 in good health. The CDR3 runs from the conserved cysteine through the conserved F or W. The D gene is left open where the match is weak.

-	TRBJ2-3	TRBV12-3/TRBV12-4	CASSPDGASTDTQYF
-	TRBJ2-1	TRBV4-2	CASSHPGQGYNEQFF
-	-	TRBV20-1	CSARNQGNSYNEQYF
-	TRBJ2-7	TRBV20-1	CSQNKARSSYEQYF
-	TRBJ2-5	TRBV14	CASSLGLTAQYF
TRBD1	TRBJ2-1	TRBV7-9	CASSSLGGPTGEQFF
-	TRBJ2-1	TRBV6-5	CASTPTWGPQPNEQFF
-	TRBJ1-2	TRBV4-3	CASSRTGSGDGYTF
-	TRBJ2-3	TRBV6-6	CAGSPQADTQYF
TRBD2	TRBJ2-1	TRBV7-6	CASSLQLGLAVCNEQFF
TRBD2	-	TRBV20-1	CSATGLAGEFYEQYF
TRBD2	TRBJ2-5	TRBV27	CASSPGGWEQYF
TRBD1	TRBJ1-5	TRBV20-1	CSAKFARGQGNNQPQHF
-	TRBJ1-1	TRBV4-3	CASSQDLHSAGLSTEAFF
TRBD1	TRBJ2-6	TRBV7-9	CASSLGDRGQDVLTF
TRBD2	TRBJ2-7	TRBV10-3	CAISERGVSYEQYF
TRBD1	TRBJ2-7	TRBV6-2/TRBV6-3	CASSPPLGDSSYNEQYF
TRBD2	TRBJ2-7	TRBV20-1	CSAREPSGRAGSYNEQYF
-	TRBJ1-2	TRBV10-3	CAISDPGQIYGYTF
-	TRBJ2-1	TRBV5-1	CASSLEGRPPYNEQFF
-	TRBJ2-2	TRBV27	CASSISGTFTGELFF
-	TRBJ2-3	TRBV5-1	CASSLDFGTDTQYF
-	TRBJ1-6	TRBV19	CASGAVGTTNSPLHF
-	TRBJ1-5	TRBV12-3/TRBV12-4	CASSPSRGGDSNQPQHF
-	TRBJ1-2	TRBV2	CASSTTLTGNYGYTF
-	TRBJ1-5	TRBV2	CASSAESGQPQHF
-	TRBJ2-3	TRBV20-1	CSGARRAGTDTQYF
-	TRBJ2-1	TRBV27	CASSPPDYNEQFF
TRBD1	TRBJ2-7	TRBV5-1	CASSEGTAYEQYF
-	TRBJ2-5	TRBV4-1	CASSQVSQGGETQYF
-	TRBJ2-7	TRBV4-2	CASSQGSQAYEQYF
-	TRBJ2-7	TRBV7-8	CASSLRTPGSGYTYEQYF
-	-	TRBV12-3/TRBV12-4	CASSQAGSETQYF
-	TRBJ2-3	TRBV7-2	CASSLTGDAPSDTQYF
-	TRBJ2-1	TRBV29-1	CSVDDEQFF
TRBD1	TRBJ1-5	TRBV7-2	CASSYRQGLNQPQHF
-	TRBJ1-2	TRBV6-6	CASSYSDGGGYTF
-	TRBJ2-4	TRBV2	CASRDLGVLAKNIQYF
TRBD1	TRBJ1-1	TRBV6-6	CASSYSRDRNTEAFF
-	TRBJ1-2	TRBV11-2	CASRPTNHGYTF